This T cell receptor (beta chain) was observed in a study of blood T cell repertoires in COVID-19. V lost 1 base and J 7 bases, leaving 13 bases between the germline ends. The CDR3 contains 15 residues. Germline V gene data show CDR1 as KGHDR and CDR2 as SFDVKD. Original processing notes: By means of reference gene primer amplification, nucleated cell counts were estimated. Clones were read by immunoSEQ multiplex PCR, and TCRdb kept only the in-frame ones, dropping some. V and J calls and clone size follow that table, whereas D and trimming were derived from the DNA. The data contain 130,000 to 150,000 clones, roughly four fifths of them singletons.

The TCR was taken from a human donor with acute or convalescent COVID-19. The donor label of this sample is uncertain. Sequencing used peripheral blood. This rearrangement joins TRBV24-1 to TRBJ2-1; TRBD1 is a possible D gene (5 bases). The CDR3: CATSDLGQGGNEQFF. The DNA for the CDR3 is TGTGCCACCAGTGATTTAGGGCAGGGTGGAAATGAGCAGTTCTTC.